Shown below are 5 T cell receptor beta chains from a single sample sequenced in a study of blood T cells in healthy people across ages. Next came a second PCR, run for about 7 to 11 cycles, which used a sample-barcoded 5' primer along with a J-beta primer mix. TCRdb re-derived calls from the 5' RACE reads in MiXCR, one entry per CDR3 protein. The table lists hundreds of thousands of distinct CDR3 sequences, 45% to 50% of them singletons. Sequencing was carried out using blood. The source of these receptors is a woman between 55 and 75 years old in good health.

The V and J genes are TRBV9 and TRBJ2-1, with D perhaps TRBD2 (6 bases). Per the germline V gene, CDR1 is SGDLS and CDR2 is YYNGEE. The CDR3 is 17 residues long. Trimming removed 4 bases from V and 7 bases from J, with 24 bases in between. CDR3 amino acids: CASSTPGTPIRGNEQFF. DNA for the CDR3: TGTGCCAGCAGCACGCCCGGGACTCCAATCCGTGGGAATGAGCAGTTCTTC.

The V gene is TRBV3-1, the J gene TRBJ2-1, with D perhaps matching TRBD2 (5 bases). Germline V CDR1 and CDR2: LGHDT, YNNKEL (reference sequence). V gave up 4 bases and J gave up 5 bases, with 15 bases separating them. The CDR3 has 15 residues. The CDR3 loop reads CASSLTGLTHNEQFF. The CDR3 region has the DNA TGTGCCAGCAGCCTAACCGGACTCACTCACAATGAGCAGTTCTTC.

This clonotype was observed a few times. The V call is TRBV20-1, the J call TRBJ2-3, with TRBD2 matching over 9 bases. The ends lost 7 bases at V and 5 bases at J; junction bases unmatched: 4. This CDR3 region has 12 residues. Germline V lookup: CDR1 DFQATT, CDR2 SNEGSKA (reference sequence). CDR3 nucleotide sequence: TGCAGTGGGCGGGAGGGCGGAGATACGCAGTATTTT. Translated, it gives CSGREGGDTQYF.

There are a few counts of this clonotype. The gene calls are TRBV28 and TRBJ2-5; 9 bases line up with TRBD2. In germline, CDR1 is MDHEN, CDR2 SYDVKM. The CDR3 contains 15 residues. Losses at the gene ends were 6 bases for V and 3 bases for J; bases not matched to a gene: 8. CDR3 residues: CASSTSGRFEETQYF. The CDR3 nucleotides read TGTGCCAGCAGCACCAGCGGGAGGTTTGAAGAGACCCAGTACTTC.

This clonotype showed up just a few times. CDR3 bases: TGTGCCAGCAGTTTATACAGGACAGCCTTCTCCTACGAGCAGTACTTC. It is translated as CASSLYRTAFSYEQYF. The chain recombines TRBV28 with TRBJ2-7; a possible D gene is TRBD1 (6 bases). Trimming shortened V by 1 base and J by 0 bases, and 13 bases separated the two germline ends. The CDR3 contains 16 residues. CDR1 is MDHEN, CDR2 SYDVKM, per germline.